This is a list of T cell receptor beta chains from one sample in a study of tumor-infiltrating lymphocytes in primary liver carcinoma. TCRdb processed the multiplex PCR reads anew with MiXCR; each CDR3 protein has one entry. Here the sample spans under 150,000 distinct CDR3 sequences, under 70% being singletons. The sample comprised tumor-adjacent normal liver tissue. These receptors came from a woman in her fifties or sixties with primary liver carcinoma and hepatitis B virus infection. CDR3s include the opening cysteine and the closing phenylalanine or tryptophan. D genes are given only for firm matches.

D gene: NA; J gene: TRBJ1-1; V gene: TRBV5-1; CDR3 protein: CASSPGRGAFRNTEAFF
D gene: NA; J gene: TRBJ2-2; V gene: TRBV29-1; CDR3 protein: CSVIAGQPNIGELFF
D gene: NA; J gene: TRBJ1-3; V gene: TRBV28; CDR3 protein: CASRAGPGSGNIIYF
D gene: NA; J gene: TRBJ2-5; V gene: TRBV5-4; CDR3 protein: CASSEGDYQETQYF
D gene: TRBD1; J gene: TRBJ1-2; V gene: TRBV7-9; CDR3 protein: CASSPTGGKNYGYTF
D gene: NA; J gene: TRBJ1-1; V gene: TRBV29-1; CDR3 protein: CSADLGITEAFF
D gene: NA; J gene: TRBJ2-7; V gene: TRBV6-6; CDR3 protein: CASSYGGGRNSEQYF
D gene: NA; J gene: TRBJ2-1; V gene: TRBV11-2; CDR3 protein: CASSLVFNSYNEQFF
D gene: TRBD2; J gene: TRBJ2-2; V gene: TRBV7-8; CDR3 protein: CASSLTSVNTGELFF
D gene: NA; J gene: TRBJ2-7; V gene: TRBV12-3/TRBV12-4; CDR3 protein: CASSGRYSSGNRGYEQYF
D gene: NA; J gene: TRBJ1-1; V gene: TRBV6-4; CDR3 protein: CASSQDSTRSEAFF
D gene: NA; J gene: TRBJ2-7; V gene: TRBV29-1; CDR3 protein: CSVTEETTCEQYF
D gene: TRBD1; J gene: TRBJ1-1; V gene: TRBV29-1; CDR3 protein: CSVTLYRGYGIEAFF
D gene: NA; J gene: TRBJ1-1; V gene: TRBV12-3/TRBV12-4; CDR3 protein: CASSLARVGSTEAFF
D gene: NA; J gene: TRBJ1-1; V gene: TRBV6-1; CDR3 protein: CANSEVVGNTGAFF
D gene: NA; J gene: TRBJ2-6; V gene: TRBV2; CDR3 protein: CASSDRPPASGANVLAF
D gene: NA; J gene: TRBJ2-1; V gene: TRBV2; CDR3 protein: CASSDNTVSYNEQFF